This entry features one T cell receptor (beta chain) sequence. This clone was observed a handful of times. The clone's antigen remains unknown. No much larger clonotype is one base removed from it; base qualities were not supplied. Single viable CD3+CD4+CD8-CD45RO+ cells were sorted as memory CD4+ T cells on a FACSAria II. CMV serostatus was determined using a Roche Elecsys assay that detects serum IgG against CMV pp150, pp28, p38 and p52. After thawing, total CD4+ T cells were enriched by positive selection with CD4 magnetic microbeads. The samples came from a different study that was designed specifically to examine the CD4+ T cell memory repertoire. Peripheral blood mononuclear cells were isolated and cryopreserved according to standard operating procedures, and serum was kept at -80 degrees C. The staining used CD3-PerCP (BW264/56), CD4-APC (RPA-T4), CD45RO-PE (UCHT1) and CD8-Pacific Orange (3B5) antibodies, and Sytox blue was used to exclude non-viable cells.

The Quick-DNA Microprep Kit was used to extract genomic DNA from the sorted cells. Amplification of TCRbeta DNA was done with the immunoSEQ hsTCRbeta kit, following the protocol from the manufacturer. An Illumina MiSeq instrument was used to sequence the TCRbeta libraries. The original pipeline was this. Following removal of out-of-frame sequences, about 2,200,000 distinct TCRbeta sequences were retained, with an average of roughly 70,000 per individual. Two values were used to score each individual: the count of 150 to 200 previously reported CMV-associated TCRbeta sequences and the total count of productive distinct TCRbeta sequences. A beta-binomial model was reimplemented in Python, and scikit-learn random forests with default parameters were trained on data from the US cohort. Classifier performance on the Belgian cohort was summarized as median AUC with percentile confidence intervals calculated over 10,000 bootstrap iterations. Sourced from immuneACCESS, this table was stored by TCRdb with only in-frame sequences that have V and J called. A share of the clones is absent; for the studies checked, an unresolved V gene accounts for under half, and the remainder has no known explanation. From that table come the V and J calls and clone size; the DNA was used to work out D and trimming. In all, the sample holds about 82,000 clones, and about 85% of those were seen once. The ten largest clonotypes hold roughly 0.79% of the sample.

This sample is drawn from a study of memory CD4+ T cells and cytomegalovirus serostatus (dated by TCRdb to between 2018 and 2021). About the full investigation: The cohort included approximately 35 healthy adults from Belgium, of whom 9 were CMV seropositive and approximately 24 were CMV seronegative. The study sequenced CD4+ memory TCRbeta repertoires of a Belgian cohort with known cytomegalovirus serostatus to replicate a published TCR-based CMV serostatus classifier. Paper-wide results and their limitations: The results were interpreted as suggesting that the CMV-associated TCR signature is mostly present in the CD4+ memory repertoire. Among the 150 to 200 previously reported CMV-associated TCRbeta sequences, over 65 showed up in the CD4+ memory repertoires, with each one found in between one and five individuals. CMV serostatus prediction reached a median bootstrapped AUC of nearly 0.96 with the original framework and about 0.93 with a US-trained random forest. Unlike the original study, which covered naive and memory CD4+ and CD8+ populations, the Belgian study sequenced only CD4+CD45RO+ memory cells. The original-framework classifier achieved a median bootstrapped AUC of almost 0.97 with a 95% CI of 0.76-1.00 on the Belgian cohort.

Cut back by 2 bases and 7 bases, the V and J ends lie 3 bases apart. Inclusive of the bounding cysteine and phenylalanine, the CDR3 is 11 residues long. The kept DNA is CDR3 alone, 33 bases in frame from the first base. The germline V gene (reference sequence) sets CDR1 to GTSNPN and CDR2 to SVGIG. The sample taken for sequencing was memory CD4+ T cells from blood. The sequence came from an adult in good health and CMV-seronegative. Recombination connected TRBV30 to TRBJ1-6; the D gene identity is not certain. CDR3 reads: CAWSRNSPLHF. The bases read TGTGCCTGGAGTCGAAATTCACCCCTCCACTTT.